These T cell receptor beta chains were read from a single sample in a study of T cells in Graves' hyperthyroidism and ophthalmopathy. TCRdb re-derived calls from the multiplex PCR reads in MiXCR, one entry per CDR3 protein. There are under 600,000 distinct CDR3 sequences in the sample; roughly a sixth occur only once, and less than 3.5% lies in the top ten. Material: blood. These receptors were collected from a woman aged 40 to 55 with Graves' ophthalmopathy. The CDR3 runs from the conserved cysteine through the conserved F or W. Each record gives: J gene, clone size, V gene, D gene, CDR3 length, CDR3 DNA, CDR3 protein. A D gene is named only where the DNA matches it firmly. Clone size, where shown, is once, few, many, or a class for clones that have expanded.

TRBJ2-1 | many | TRBV27 | NA | 14 | TGTGCCAGCAGTTTCCGGGGGGCATTCAATGAGCAGTTCTTC | CASSFRGAFNEQFF
TRBJ1-2 | few | TRBV12-3/TRBV12-4 | NA | 13 | TGTGCCTCTTGGGGGATAACTAACTATGGCTACACCTTC | CASWGITNYGYTF
TRBJ1-1 | many | TRBV12-3/TRBV12-4 | TRBD1 | 16 | TGTGCCAGCAGTGTCGGGACAGCCCTTGTGAACACTGAAGCTTTCTTT | CASSVGTALVNTEAFF
TRBJ2-7 | many | TRBV6-2/TRBV6-3 | NA | 14 | TGTGCCAGCAGTTACTCGACAAACTCCTACGAGCAGTACTTC | CASSYSTNSYEQYF
TRBJ1-1 | NA | TRBV6-5 | NA | 14 | TGTGCCAGCAGTTACAGGGAACTTGGAACTGAAGCTTTCTTT | CASSYRELGTEAFF
TRBJ2-1 | many | TRBV3-1 | TRBD2 | 16 | TGTGCCAGCAGCCAAGAGGGAACTAGCGGGGGGGCCAATCAGTTCTTC | CASSQEGTSGGANQFF
TRBJ2-1 | few | TRBV7-9 | NA | 15 | TGTGCCAGCAGCACTCACGCAAGCTCCTACAATGAGCAGTTCTTC | CASSTHASSYNEQFF
TRBJ2-2 | NA | TRBV19 | TRBD2 | 15 | TGTGCCAGTAGAGGGACTAGCGGGGCGACCGGGGAGCTGTTTTTT | CASRGTSGATGELFF
TRBJ1-1 | few | TRBV29-1 | NA | 13 | TGCAGCGGGGGGACGCCTCAGGGGACTGAAGCTTTCTTT | CSGGTPQGTEAFF
TRBJ2-5 | many | TRBV3-1 | TRBD1 | 14 | TGTGCCAGCAGCCGTAAGGGGGCTCAAGAGACCCAGTACTTC | CASSRKGAQETQYF
TRBJ1-5 | few | TRBV2 | TRBD1 | 13 | TGTGCCTTCGGGACAGGGGACAATCAGCCCCAGCATTTT | CAFGTGDNQPQHF
TRBJ1-1 | many | TRBV12-3/TRBV12-4 | NA | 13 | TGTGCCAGCAGCCCAGGAGACTACACTGAAGCTTTCTTT | CASSPGDYTEAFF
TRBJ1-4 | few | TRBV5-1 | NA | 13 | TGCGCCAGCAGCGACACTCAAGATGAAAAACTGTTTTTT | CASSDTQDEKLFF
TRBJ2-5 | few | TRBV11-2 | NA | 20 | TGTGCCAGCAGCTTAGCGCTCAAAAGGGCCAGGGGTTTGGGGCAAGAGACCCAGTACTTC | CASSLALKRARGLGQETQYF
TRBJ1-1 | few | TRBV19 | TRBD1 | 14 | TGTGCCAGTAGTATGTGGACAGGGGGCACTGAAGCTTTCTTT | CASSMWTGGTEAFF
TRBJ1-4 | many | TRBV5-1 | TRBD1 | 16 | TGCGCCAGCAGCTTCCAAGGACAGGGGGCGCGAGAAAAACTGTTTTTT | CASSFQGQGAREKLFF
TRBJ1-6 | NA | TRBV20-1 | NA | 16 | TGCAGTGCTAGCTCCTGGGTTGACCAATTTAATTCACCCCTCCACTTT | CSASSWVDQFNSPLHF
TRBJ2-7 | few | TRBV12-3/TRBV12-4 | NA | 15 | TGTGCCAGCAGTGACGGGAGTGCTCTTCGGGACGAGCAGTACTTC | CASSDGSALRDEQYF
TRBJ1-3 | NA | TRBV19 | NA | 14 | TGTGCCAGTAGTAACACCGGAGCTGGAAACACCATATATTTT | CASSNTGAGNTIYF
TRBJ2-4 | many | TRBV3-1 | TRBD2 | 15 | TGTGCCAGCAGCCAAGATTTAGCGGGGGAAAACATTCAGTACTTC | CASSQDLAGENIQYF
TRBJ2-7 | many | TRBV7-2 | NA | 14 | TGTGCCAGCAGCTCAGGGCCTACAGCCTACGAGCAGTACTTC | CASSSGPTAYEQYF
TRBJ2-7 | many | TRBV20-1 | NA | 13 | TGCAGTGGGGTGAGGGGGGCGACCTACGAGCAGTACTTC | CSGVRGATYEQYF
TRBJ2-7 | NA | TRBV24-1 | TRBD2 | 15 | TGTGCCACCAGTGACGCTAGCGGGGCCCCCTACGAGCAGTACTTC | CATSDASGAPYEQYF
TRBJ1-1 | NA | TRBV19 | NA | 14 | TGTGCCAGTACTACCGGGGGGTCTAACACTGAAGCTTTCTTT | CASTTGGSNTEAFF
TRBJ2-7 | many | TRBV28 | NA | 14 | TGTGCCAGCAGCTCGGACGGAGCAATTTACGAGCAGTACTTC | CASSSDGAIYEQYF
TRBJ2-5 | NA | TRBV20-1 | TRBD2 | 15 | TGCAGTGCTAGGCGACCAGCGGGGGGGGATGAGACCCAGTACTTC | CSARRPAGGDETQYF
TRBJ2-6 | few | TRBV20-1 | NA | 15 | TGCAGTGCTAGAGGGGTAGGGTTGGGGGCCAACGTCCTGACTTTC | CSARGVGLGANVLTF
TRBJ2-3 | many | TRBV20-1 | NA | 16 | TGCAGTGCTTCCACCCGCAGGGGTGTAAGCACAGATACGCAGTATTTT | CSASTRRGVSTDTQYF
TRBJ1-4 | NA | TRBV7-9 | NA | 14 | TGTGCCAGCAGCCTAGGGTTAACTAATGAAAAACTGTTTTTT | CASSLGLTNEKLFF
TRBJ1-4 | NA | TRBV9 | TRBD1 | 15 | TGTGCCAGCGGCGCCGGGGACAGGTTTAATGAAAAACTGTTTTTT | CASGAGDRFNEKLFF
TRBJ2-3 | NA | TRBV6-1 | TRBD1 | 14 | TGTGCCAGCAGTGGGAACAGGGGCGCAGATACGCAGTATTTT | CASSGNRGADTQYF
TRBJ2-2 | many | TRBV20-1 | NA | 13 | TGCAGTGCTAGTCCAGGGAACACCGGGGAGCTGTTTTTT | CSASPGNTGELFF
TRBJ2-4 | many | TRBV2 | NA | 14 | TGTGCCAGCAGTCCCAGAGGATACAAAAACATTCAGTACTTC | CASSPRGYKNIQYF
TRBJ2-1 | few | TRBV11-3 | TRBD1 | 13 | TGTGCCAGCAGCTTACAACAGGGGATTGAGCAGTTCTTC | CASSLQQGIEQFF
TRBJ1-4 | many | TRBV12-3/TRBV12-4 | TRBD1 | 13 | TGTGCCAGCAGGGGGACAGGGAATGAAAAACTGTTTTTT | CASRGTGNEKLFF
TRBJ2-7 | many | TRBV20-1 | TRBD2 | 16 | TGCAGTGCTTCGACTAGCGGGAGCGGGAGCTCCTACGAGCAGTACTTC | CSASTSGSGSSYEQYF
TRBJ2-7 | few | TRBV20-1 | NA | 13 | TGCAGTGCTAGAGCCGGTTATGCCTACGAGCAGTACTTC | CSARAGYAYEQYF
TRBJ2-3 | NA | TRBV5-1 | TRBD2 | 17 | TGCGCCAGCAGTTTAACCCTAGCGGGAGGGTACACAGATACGCAGTATTTT | CASSLTLAGGYTDTQYF
TRBJ2-1 | NA | TRBV11-2 | TRBD2 | 15 | TGTGCCAGCAGCCCCTGGCGGGGGGGCCTTAATGAGCAGTTCTTC | CASSPWRGGLNEQFF
TRBJ1-1 | many | TRBV2 | NA | 15 | TGTGCCAGCAGTGTGGCCATAGGAGGGATCACTGAAGCTTTCTTT | CASSVAIGGITEAFF
TRBJ2-2 | few | TRBV7-9 | TRBD2 | 17 | TGTGCCAGCAGCTTAGTGGGACTAGCGGGAGGCGCCGGGGAGCTGTTTTTT | CASSLVGLAGGAGELFF
TRBJ2-1 | NA | TRBV20-1 | TRBD2 | 14 | TGCAGCGCCCCAAGCGGGACCTCCTACAATGAGCAGTTCTTC | CSAPSGTSYNEQFF
TRBJ2-5 | NA | TRBV4-2 | TRBD2 | 18 | TGTGCCAGCAGCCAATCCCCCGGGACTAGCGGGAGCAGGGAGACCCAGTACTTC | CASSQSPGTSGSRETQYF
TRBJ1-5 | many | TRBV20-1 | TRBD1 | 15 | TGCAGTGCGGACAGGTGGACAGGGGAAAGTCAGCCCCAGCATTTT | CSADRWTGESQPQHF
TRBJ2-1 | NA | TRBV7-9 | NA | 15 | TGTGCCAGCAGCTTAAGACTAGGGGAAAGCAATGAGCAGTTCTTC | CASSLRLGESNEQFF
TRBJ2-1 | many | TRBV20-1 | TRBD2 | 17 | TGCAGTGCTAACCGGCCTCTAGCGGGAGGGGGCCACAATGAGCAGTTCTTC | CSANRPLAGGGHNEQFF
TRBJ2-2 | few | TRBV14 | TRBD1 | 16 | TGTGCCAGCAGCCCTCGACAGGGGGCGAACACCGGGGAGCTGTTTTTT | CASSPRQGANTGELFF
TRBJ2-7 | many | TRBV30 | TRBD2 | 13 | TGTGCCTGGAGTGTGACTAGCGCCTACGAGCAGTACTTC | CAWSVTSAYEQYF
TRBJ2-3 | many | TRBV20-1 | TRBD2 | 14 | TGCAGTGCTAGCGGGGGGTTTATGTCAGATACGCAGTATTTT | CSASGGFMSDTQYF
TRBJ2-5 | once | TRBV5-1 | TRBD2 | 16 | TGCGCCAGCCGCAGCCAAGGACTAGCGGGTCCCGTGGCCCAGTACTTC | CASRSQGLAGPVAQYF
TRBJ1-1 | many | TRBV2 | NA | 16 | TGTGCCAGCAGTGAAGGGATGGGGTATGTGAACACTGAAGCTTTCTTT | CASSEGMGYVNTEAFF
TRBJ2-4 | NA | TRBV11-2 | TRBD1 | 13 | TGTGCCAGCAGCTTAGCAGGGGGTGGCATTCAGTACTTC | CASSLAGGGIQYF
TRBJ2-7 | NA | TRBV29-1 | TRBD2 | 14 | TGCAGCGTTGAGACCGGGACTAGTACCTACGAGCAGTACTTC | CSVETGTSTYEQYF
TRBJ1-2 | NA | TRBV19 | TRBD1 | 13 | TGTGCCAGTAGTATAGGCCAGGGGGTCGGCTACACCTTC | CASSIGQGVGYTF
TRBJ1-4 | few | TRBV4-1 | NA | 17 | TGCGCCAGCAGCCAAGAGGGCATTGGGGGACTTAATGAAAAACTGTTTTTT | CASSQEGIGGLNEKLFF